The present T cell receptor beta chain was sequenced within a study of blood T cell repertoires in COVID-19. CDR1 is MNHEY, CDR2 SVGAGI, per germline. V lost 10 bases and J 9 bases, leaving 19 bases between the germline ends. This CDR3 has 14 residues. Using immunoSEQ multiplex PCR, the repertoire was profiled, and TCRdb retains in-frame clones only, with some absent. This table has 500,000 to 600,000 clones, 85% to 90% appearing once. This clonotype originated in a woman aged 50 to 65 with COVID-19, enrolled during active disease. The sequenced material came from peripheral blood. This rearrangement joins TRBV6-5 to TRBJ1-6; D gene unclear. CDR3 sequence: CATVAADGSSPLHF. The CDR3 region has the DNA TGTGCCACTGTAGCGGCCGACGGGAGTTCACCCCTCCACTTT.